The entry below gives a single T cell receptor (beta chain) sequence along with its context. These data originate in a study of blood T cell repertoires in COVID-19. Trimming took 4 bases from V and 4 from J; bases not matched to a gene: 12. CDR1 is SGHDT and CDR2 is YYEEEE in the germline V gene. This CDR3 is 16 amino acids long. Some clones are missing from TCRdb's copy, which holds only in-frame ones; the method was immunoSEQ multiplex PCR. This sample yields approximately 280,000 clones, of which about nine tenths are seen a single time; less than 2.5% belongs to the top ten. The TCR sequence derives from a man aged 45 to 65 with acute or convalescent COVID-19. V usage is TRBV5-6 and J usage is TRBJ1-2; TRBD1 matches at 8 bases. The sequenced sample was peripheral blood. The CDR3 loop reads CASSPTGQGGPYGYTF. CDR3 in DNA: TGTGCCAGCAGCCCCACCGGACAGGGAGGCCCCTATGGCTACACCTTC.